This entry lists 18 T cell receptor beta chains sequenced from one sample in a study of coeliac disease. General study points: In active celiac disease, intraepithelial and lamina propria TRB and TRG repertoires were less clonal than controls.

TCRdb's copy holds only in-frame clones and misses some; the assay was immunoSEQ multiplex PCR. The data show roughly 3,500 clones, 65% to 70% seen once. The antigens for these receptors are not known. The sample was intraepithelial lymphocytes from the gut. All receptors derive from a woman aged 55-69 years with active celiac disease.

Only a few counts were recorded for this clone. The gene calls are TRBV4-3 and TRBJ1-3; D is possibly TRBD1 (5 bases). CDR1 is LGHNA and CDR2 is YSLEER in the germline V gene. The V end was cut by 1 base, the J end by 0 bases, with 7 bases between. This CDR3 has 15 amino acids. Written as DNA, the CDR3 is TGCGCCAGCAGCCAAGTAAGGGGCTCTGGAAACACCATATATTTT. Amino acid sequence: CASSQVRGSGNTIYF.

The rearrangement uses TRBV16 and TRBJ1-3; the D is unclear. CDR1 KGHSY and CDR2 FQNENV come from the germline V gene. V lost 2 bases and J lost 0, with 8 bases in between. The CDR3 totals 15 residues. The CDR3 nucleotides read TGTGCCAGCAGCCAACCCCCAGTCTCTGGAAACACCATATATTTT. This sequence encodes CASSQPPVSGNTIYF.

The genes are TRBV9 and TRBJ1-3; D gene ambiguous. Trimming cost V 0 bases and J 0 bases, with 10 bases left between them. Germline CDR1 and CDR2: SGDLS and YYNGEE. CDR3 size: 16 residues. The CDR3 reads CASSVGASLSGNTIYF. CDR3 coding DNA: TGTGCCAGCAGCGTAGGGGCAAGCCTCTCTGGAAACACCATATATTTT.

The J gene is TRBJ1-1, the V gene TRBV30; D call uncertain. Germline CDR1 GTSNPN, CDR2 SVGIG (reference sequence). Trimming cost V 4 bases and J 1 base, with 10 bases left between them. The CDR3 consists of 13 residues. DNA of the CDR3: TGTGCCTGGAACTACGGTTCGAACACTGAAGCTTTCTTT. Amino acids: CAWNYGSNTEAFF. Full variable domain (outside the CDR3, taken from reference TRBV30 and TRBJ1-1): SQTIHQWPATLVQPVGSPLSLECTVEGTSNPNLYWYRQAAGRGLQLLFYSVGIGQISSEVPQNLSASRPQDRQFILSSKKLLLSDSGFYLCAWNYGSNTEAFFGQGTRLTVV.

The CDR3 nucleotides are TGCGCCAGCAGCCAAGCTCGGGGAGAGAATGAAAAACTGTTTTTT. It yields the protein CASSQARGENEKLFF. V usage is TRBV4-1 and J usage is TRBJ1-4; D is ambiguous. The CDR3 is 15 residues long. Germline CDR1 is MGHRA and CDR2 is YSYEKL. V was trimmed by 1 base and J by 5 bases, leaving 11 bases between them.

This clone was picked up one time. This chain connects TRBV7-2 to TRBJ1-1; 7 bases are shared with TRBD1. Trimming removed 5 bases from V and 4 bases from J; junction bases left unmatched: 7. The length of the CDR3 is 14 residues. From germline, CDR1 is SGHTA and CDR2 FQGNSA. In DNA, the CDR3 is TGTGCCAGCAGCCAACGACAGGGTAGCACTGAAGCTTTCTTT. It yields the protein CASSQRQGSTEAFF.

This clone is medium-sized. The rearrangement joins TRBV23-1 to TRBJ2-5, with D perhaps matching TRBD2 (6 bases). TRBV23-1 is an ORF, with its function uncertain. The CDR3 is made up of 14 amino acids. Trimming left V 8 bases short and J 2 bases short, with 15 bases between. The CDR3 loop is CASPLGGPQETQYF. The CDR3 DNA reads as TGCGCCAGCCCACTGGGGGGACCTCAAGAGACCCAGTACTTC.

The CDR3 protein is CASAFRGHEQYF. The CDR3 region has the DNA TGTGCCAGCGCCTTCAGGGGCCACGAGCAGTACTTC. The gene calls are TRBV6-5 and TRBJ2-7; maybe TRBD1 (6 bases). Germline values: CDR1 MNHEY, CDR2 SVGAGI. The CDR3 is made up of 12 amino acids. Trimming left V 8 bases short and J 5 bases short, with 13 bases between.

The chain couples TRBV7-9 to TRBJ1-1; weak D call: TRBD1 (5 bases). Per the germline V gene, CDR1 is SEHNR and CDR2 is FQNEAQ (reference sequence). CDR3 size: 11 residues. The V gene lost 5 bases and the J gene lost 5 bases, with 6 bases spanning the gap. Here the CDR3 DNA reads TGTGCCAGCAGCCGGGGGACTGAAGCTTTCTTT. Residues: CASSRGTEAFF.

The chain uses TRBV27 and TRBJ1-2; 7 bases match TRBD1. Germline CDR1 and CDR2: MNHEY and SMNVEV (reference sequence). Trimming removed 2 bases from V and 8 bases from J; junction bases left unmatched: 5. There are 13 residues in the CDR3. CDR3 protein: CASSLGQGGGYTF. CDR3 bases: TGTGCCAGCAGTTTAGGGCAGGGGGGCGGCTACACCTTC.

The gene calls are TRBV27 and TRBJ2-6, with D tentatively TRBD1 (5 bases). V was shortened by 3 bases and J by 0 bases, with 9 bases between the two germline ends. The CDR3 contains 16 residues. Germline CDR1 is MNHEY and CDR2 is SMNVEV (reference sequence). CDR3 amino acids: CASSFFGASGANVLTF. The CDR3 nucleotides are TGTGCCAGCAGTTTCTTTGGGGCCTCTGGGGCCAACGTCCTGACTTTC. The entire variable domain, with the rest obtained from reference TRBV27 and TRBJ2-6, is as follows: EAQVTQNPRYLITVTGKKLTVTCSQNMNHEYMSWYRQDPGLGLRQIYYSMNVEVTDKGDVPEGYKVSRKEKRNFPLILESPSPNQTSLYFCASSFFGASGANVLTFGAGSRLTVL.

V gene TRBV18 combines with J gene TRBJ2-1; D gene ambiguous. The CDR3 totals 13 residues. The V end lost 3 bases, the J end lost 7 bases, and 10 bases lay between the germline ends. Per germline, CDR1 KGHSH and CDR2 LQKENI. CDR3 DNA: TGTGCCAGCTCACCGTTCTTAGTTAATGAGCAGTTCTTC. Residues: CASSPFLVNEQFF.

The V and J genes are TRBV28 and TRBJ1-2, with 8 bases lining up with TRBD1. Germline V gene sequence: CDR1 MDHEN, CDR2 SYDVKM. V was clipped by 5 bases and J by 3 bases; unmatched bases: 5. CDR3 size: 14 residues. CDR3 protein: CASSPAGGHYGYTF. The CDR3 coding sequence is TGTGCCAGCAGTCCGGCAGGGGGCCACTATGGCTACACCTTC.

The chain couples TRBV6-6 to TRBJ1-2, with 7 bases that match TRBD1. The germline V gene encodes CDR1 MNHNY and CDR2 SVGAGI (reference sequence). The CDR3 is 14 residues long. The V gene end was trimmed by 0 bases and the J gene end by 6 bases; junction bases not matched to a gene: 4. CDR3 sequence reads: CASSYSGQGDGYTF. CDR3 DNA sequence: TGTGCCAGCAGTTACTCGGGGCAGGGGGATGGCTACACCTTC.

A few counts support this clone. The genes are TRBV27 and TRBJ1-3, with D possibly TRBD1 on 5 matching bases. The CDR3 extends over 15 amino acids. CDR1 and CDR2 (germline): MNHEY, SMNVEV (reference sequence). V lost 6 bases and J 3 bases, leaving 15 bases between the germline ends. The CDR3 DNA is TGTGCCAGCAGCTCGGGACTGAAGGGTGGAAACACCATATATTTT. Translated: CASSSGLKGGNTIYF.

This clone was detected only a few times. The chain joins TRBV7-8 to TRBJ2-6; 12 bases are shared with TRBD1. J lost 1 base, V lost 2 bases, and 3 bases had no gene match. The CDR3 runs to 18 residues. The germline V gene has CDR1 SGHVS and CDR2 FQNEAQ. The CDR3 sequence: CASSLRDRGLSGANVLTF. The CDR3 DNA is TGTGCCAGCAGCTTAAGGGACAGGGGGCTTTCTGGGGCCAACGTCCTGACTTTC.

The gene calls are TRBV28 and TRBJ1-4; TRBD1 aligns across 8 bases. J was trimmed by 8 bases and V by 8 bases; bases with no gene match: 13. The CDR3 has 15 amino acids. The germline V gene has CDR1 MDHEN and CDR2 SYDVKM. For the CDR3, the DNA is TGTGCCAGCCAAGAGTCACAGGGGGGAAAGGAAAAACTGTTTTTT. It is translated as CASQESQGGKEKLFF.

The chain has TRBV4-2 and TRBJ2-7; TRBD1 agrees at 8 bases. The CDR3 is made up of 15 amino acids. From germline, CDR1 is LGHNA and CDR2 YNFKEQ. The trim removed 4 bases at V and 5 bases at J, leaving 10 bases unmatched. Here the CDR3 reads CASSRSPGQGHEQYF. Here the CDR3 DNA reads TGTGCCAGCAGCCGCTCCCCAGGACAGGGACACGAGCAGTACTTC.